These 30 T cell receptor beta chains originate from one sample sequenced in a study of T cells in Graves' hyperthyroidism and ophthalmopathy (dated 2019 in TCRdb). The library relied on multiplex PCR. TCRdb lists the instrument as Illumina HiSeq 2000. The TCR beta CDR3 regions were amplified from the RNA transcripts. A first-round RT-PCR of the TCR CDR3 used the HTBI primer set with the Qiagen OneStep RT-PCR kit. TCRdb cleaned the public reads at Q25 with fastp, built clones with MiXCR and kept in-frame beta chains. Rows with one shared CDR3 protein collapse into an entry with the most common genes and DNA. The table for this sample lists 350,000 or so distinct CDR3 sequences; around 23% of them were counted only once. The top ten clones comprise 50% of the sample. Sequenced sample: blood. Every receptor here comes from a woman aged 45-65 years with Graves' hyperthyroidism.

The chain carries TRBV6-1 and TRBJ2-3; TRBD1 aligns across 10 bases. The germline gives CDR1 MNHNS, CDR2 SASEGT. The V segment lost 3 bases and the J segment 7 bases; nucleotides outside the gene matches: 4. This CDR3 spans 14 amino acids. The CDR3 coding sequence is TGTGCCAGCAGTGAGAGACAGGGGGCATATACGCAGTATTTT. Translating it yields CASSERQGAYTQYF.

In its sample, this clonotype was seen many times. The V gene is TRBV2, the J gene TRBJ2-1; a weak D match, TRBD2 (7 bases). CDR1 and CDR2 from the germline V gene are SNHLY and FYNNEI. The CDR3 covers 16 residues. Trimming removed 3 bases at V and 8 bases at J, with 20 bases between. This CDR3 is CASSDGEGPGGDEQFF. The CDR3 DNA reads TGTGCCAGCAGTGATGGAGAGGGGCCGGGGGGCGATGAGCAGTTCTTC.

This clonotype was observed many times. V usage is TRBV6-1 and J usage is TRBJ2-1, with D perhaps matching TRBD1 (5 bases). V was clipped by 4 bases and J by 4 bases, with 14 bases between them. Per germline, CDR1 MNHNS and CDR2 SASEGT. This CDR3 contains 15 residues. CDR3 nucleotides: TGTGCCAGCAGTGCGCGGTTTGGGGCTTACAATGAGCAGTTCTTC. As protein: CASSARFGAYNEQFF.

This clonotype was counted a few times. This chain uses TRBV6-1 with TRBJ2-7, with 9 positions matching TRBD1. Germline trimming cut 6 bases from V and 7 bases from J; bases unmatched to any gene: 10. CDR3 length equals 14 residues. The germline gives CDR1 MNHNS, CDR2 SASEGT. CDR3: CASSTGTGKGEQYF. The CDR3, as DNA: TGTGCCAGCAGCACCGGGACAGGGAAGGGAGAGCAGTACTTC.

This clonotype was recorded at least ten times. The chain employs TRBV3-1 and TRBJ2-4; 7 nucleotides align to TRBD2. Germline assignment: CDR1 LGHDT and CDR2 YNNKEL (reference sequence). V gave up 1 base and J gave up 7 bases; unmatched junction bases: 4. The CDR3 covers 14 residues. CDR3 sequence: CASSQAGLGNIQYF. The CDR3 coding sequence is TGTGCCAGCAGCCAAGCAGGACTAGGCAACATTCAGTACTTC.

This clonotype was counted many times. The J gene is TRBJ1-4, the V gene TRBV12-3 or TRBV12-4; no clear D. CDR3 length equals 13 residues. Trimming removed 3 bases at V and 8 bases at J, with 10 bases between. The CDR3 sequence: CASSLSGGEKLFF. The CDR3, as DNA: TGTGCCAGCAGTTTGTCCGGCGGGGAAAAACTGTTTTTT.

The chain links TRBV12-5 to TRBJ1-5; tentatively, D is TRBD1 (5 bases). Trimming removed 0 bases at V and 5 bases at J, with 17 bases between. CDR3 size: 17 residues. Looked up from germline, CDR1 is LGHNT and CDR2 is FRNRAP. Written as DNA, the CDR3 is TGTGCTAGTGGTTTGGTACTTAGTAGAGGGGCGGATCAGCCCCAGCATTTT. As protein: CASGLVLSRGADQPQHF.

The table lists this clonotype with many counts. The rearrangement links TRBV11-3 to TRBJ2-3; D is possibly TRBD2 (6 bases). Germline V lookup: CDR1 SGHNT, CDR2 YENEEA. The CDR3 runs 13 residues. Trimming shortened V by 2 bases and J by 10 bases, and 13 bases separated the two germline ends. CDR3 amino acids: CASSLTSRGSQYF. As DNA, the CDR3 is TGTGCCAGCAGCTTAACTAGCCGGGGGTCGCAGTATTTT.

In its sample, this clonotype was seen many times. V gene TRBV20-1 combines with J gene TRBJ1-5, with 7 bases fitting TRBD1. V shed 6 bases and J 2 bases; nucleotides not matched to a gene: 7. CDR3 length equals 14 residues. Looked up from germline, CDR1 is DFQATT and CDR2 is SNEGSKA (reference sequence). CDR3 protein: CSADDRVGNQPQHF. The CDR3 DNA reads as TGCAGTGCGGACGACAGGGTGGGCAATCAGCCCCAGCATTTT.

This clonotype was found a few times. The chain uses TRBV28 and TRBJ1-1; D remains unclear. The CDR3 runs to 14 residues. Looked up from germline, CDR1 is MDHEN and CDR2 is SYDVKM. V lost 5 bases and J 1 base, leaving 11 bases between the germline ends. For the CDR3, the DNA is TGTGCCAGCAGTCTGTCGCTTCAGAACACTGAAGCTTTCTTT. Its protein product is CASSLSLQNTEAFF.

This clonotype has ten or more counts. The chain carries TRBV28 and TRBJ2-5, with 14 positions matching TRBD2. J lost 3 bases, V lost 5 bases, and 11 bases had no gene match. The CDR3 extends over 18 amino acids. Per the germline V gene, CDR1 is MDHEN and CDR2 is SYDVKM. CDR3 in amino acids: CASSPGPVTSGREETQYF. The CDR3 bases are TGTGCCAGCAGTCCGGGGCCCGTGACTAGCGGGAGGGAAGAGACCCAGTACTTC.

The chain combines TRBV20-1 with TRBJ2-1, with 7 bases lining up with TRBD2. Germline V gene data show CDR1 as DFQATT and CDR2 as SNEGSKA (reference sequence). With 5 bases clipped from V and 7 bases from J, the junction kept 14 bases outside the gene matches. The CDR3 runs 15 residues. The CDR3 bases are TGCAGTGCTGAAGCGGGAACCGGTGGTGGGAATGAGCAGTTCTTC. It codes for CSAEAGTGGGNEQFF.

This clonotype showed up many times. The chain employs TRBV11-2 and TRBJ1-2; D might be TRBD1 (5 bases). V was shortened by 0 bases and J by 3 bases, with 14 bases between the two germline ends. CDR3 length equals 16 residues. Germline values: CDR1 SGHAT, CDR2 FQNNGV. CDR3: CASSLDTVGGDYGYTF. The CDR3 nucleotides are TGTGCCAGCAGCTTAGATACAGTGGGAGGGGACTATGGCTACACCTTC.

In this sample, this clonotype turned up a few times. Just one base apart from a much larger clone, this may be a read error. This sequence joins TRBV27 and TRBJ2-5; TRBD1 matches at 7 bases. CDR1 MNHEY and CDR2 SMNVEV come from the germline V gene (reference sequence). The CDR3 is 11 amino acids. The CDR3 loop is CARGQEETRYF. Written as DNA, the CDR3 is TGTGCCAGAGGACAGGAGGAGACCCGGTACTTC.

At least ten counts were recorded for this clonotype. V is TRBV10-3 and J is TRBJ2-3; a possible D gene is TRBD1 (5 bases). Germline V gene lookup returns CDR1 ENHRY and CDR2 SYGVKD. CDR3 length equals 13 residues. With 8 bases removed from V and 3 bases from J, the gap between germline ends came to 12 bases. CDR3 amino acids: CAIGAAVTDTQYF. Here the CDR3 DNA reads TGTGCCATCGGGGCGGCGGTTACAGATACGCAGTATTTT.

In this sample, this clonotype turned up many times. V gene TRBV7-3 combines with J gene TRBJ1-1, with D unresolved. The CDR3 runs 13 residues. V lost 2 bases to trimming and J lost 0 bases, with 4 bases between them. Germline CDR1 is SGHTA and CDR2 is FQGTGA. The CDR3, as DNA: TGTGCCAGCAGCTTATACATGAACACTGAAGCTTTCTTT. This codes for CASSLYMNTEAFF.

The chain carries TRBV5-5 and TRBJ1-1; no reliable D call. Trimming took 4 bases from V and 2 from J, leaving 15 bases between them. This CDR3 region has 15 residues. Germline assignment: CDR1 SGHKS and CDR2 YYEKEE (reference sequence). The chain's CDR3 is CASSRITEPNTEAFF. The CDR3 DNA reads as TGTGCCAGCAGCCGAATAACAGAACCAAACACTGAAGCTTTCTTT.

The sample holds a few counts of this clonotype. The CDR3 here is CASTSAGSGNTIYF. In nucleotides, the CDR3 is TGTGCCAGCACCTCCGCGGGCTCTGGAAACACCATATATTTT. The V and J genes are TRBV6-1 and TRBJ1-3; D is uncertain. Germline values: CDR1 MNHNS, CDR2 SASEGT. Trimming left V 7 bases short and J 0 bases short, with 10 bases between. The CDR3 runs 14 residues.

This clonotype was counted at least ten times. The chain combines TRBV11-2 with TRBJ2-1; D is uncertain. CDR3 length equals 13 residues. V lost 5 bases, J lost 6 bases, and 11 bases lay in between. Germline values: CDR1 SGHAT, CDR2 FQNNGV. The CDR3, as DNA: TGTGCCAGCAGCCCACACATTAGCAATGAGCAGTTCTTC. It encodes CASSPHISNEQFF.

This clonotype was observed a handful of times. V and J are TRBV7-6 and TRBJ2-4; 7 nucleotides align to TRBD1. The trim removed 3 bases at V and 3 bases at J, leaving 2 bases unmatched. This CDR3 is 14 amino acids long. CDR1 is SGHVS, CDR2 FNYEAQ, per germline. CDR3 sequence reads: CASSFGTDKNIQYF. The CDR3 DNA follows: TGTGCCAGCAGCTTCGGGACAGACAAAAACATTCAGTACTTC. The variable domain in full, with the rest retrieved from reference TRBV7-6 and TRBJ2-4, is GAGVSQSPRYKVTKRGQDVALRCDPISGHVSLYWYRQALGQGPEFLTYFNYEAQQDKSGLPNDRFSAERPEGSISTLTIQRTEQRDSAMYRCASSFGTDKNIQYFGAGTRLSVL.

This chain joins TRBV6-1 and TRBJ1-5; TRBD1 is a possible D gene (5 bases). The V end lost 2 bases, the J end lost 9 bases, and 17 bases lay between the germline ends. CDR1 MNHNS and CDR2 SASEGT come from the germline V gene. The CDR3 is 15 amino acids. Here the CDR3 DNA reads TGTGCCAGCAGTGAATCAGGGTACATAGCGGGGCCCCAGCATTTT. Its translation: CASSESGYIAGPQHF.

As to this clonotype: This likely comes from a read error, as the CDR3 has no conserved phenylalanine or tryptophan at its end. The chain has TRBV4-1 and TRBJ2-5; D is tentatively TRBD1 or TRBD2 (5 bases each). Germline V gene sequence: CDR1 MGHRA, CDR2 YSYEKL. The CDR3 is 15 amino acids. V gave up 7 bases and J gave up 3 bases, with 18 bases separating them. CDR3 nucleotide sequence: TGCGCCAGCACCGTTGGGACGACTTCTAAAGAGACCCAGTACCTC. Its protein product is CASTVGTTSKETQYL.

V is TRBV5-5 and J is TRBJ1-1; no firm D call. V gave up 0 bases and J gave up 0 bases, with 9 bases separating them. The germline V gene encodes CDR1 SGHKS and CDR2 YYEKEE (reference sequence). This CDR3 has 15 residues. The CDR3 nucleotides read TGTGCCAGCAGCTTGGCCGGGGTAATGAACACTGAAGCTTTCTTT. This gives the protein CASSLAGVMNTEAFF.

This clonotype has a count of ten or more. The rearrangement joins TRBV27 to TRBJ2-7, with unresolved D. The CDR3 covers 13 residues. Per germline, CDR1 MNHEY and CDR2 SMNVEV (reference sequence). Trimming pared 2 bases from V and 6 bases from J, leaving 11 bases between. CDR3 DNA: TGTGCCAGCAGTTTAAACATAAAAGCCGAGCAGTACTTC. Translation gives CASSLNIKAEQYF.

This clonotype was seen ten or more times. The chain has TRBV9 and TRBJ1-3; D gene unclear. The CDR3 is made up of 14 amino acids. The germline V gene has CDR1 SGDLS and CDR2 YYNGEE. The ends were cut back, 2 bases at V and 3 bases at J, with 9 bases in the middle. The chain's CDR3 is CASSVGFGGNTIYF. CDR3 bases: TGTGCCAGCAGCGTCGGATTCGGTGGAAACACCATATATTTT.

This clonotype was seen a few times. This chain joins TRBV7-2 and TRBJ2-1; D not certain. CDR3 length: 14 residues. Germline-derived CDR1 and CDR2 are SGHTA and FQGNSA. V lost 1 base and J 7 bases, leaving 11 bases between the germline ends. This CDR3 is CASSLVVGQNEQFF. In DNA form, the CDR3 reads TGTGCCAGCAGCTTAGTGGTAGGGCAAAATGAGCAGTTCTTC.

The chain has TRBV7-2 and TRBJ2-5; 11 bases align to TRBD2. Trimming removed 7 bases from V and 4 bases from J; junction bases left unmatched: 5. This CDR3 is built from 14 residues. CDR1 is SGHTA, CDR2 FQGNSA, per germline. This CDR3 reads CASNPGLAVETQYF. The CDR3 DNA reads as TGTGCCAGCAACCCGGGACTAGCGGTAGAGACCCAGTACTTC.

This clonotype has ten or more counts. CDR3 in amino acids: CASSWGVAVSYNEQFF. DNA of the CDR3: TGTGCCAGCTCCTGGGGGGTAGCGGTCTCCTACAATGAGCAGTTCTTC. V usage is TRBV7-2 and J usage is TRBJ2-1, with D possibly TRBD2 on 6 matching bases. V gave up 8 bases and J gave up 0 bases, with 17 bases separating them. The CDR3 sequence is 16 residues long. Germline loops: CDR1 SGHTA, CDR2 FQGNSA.

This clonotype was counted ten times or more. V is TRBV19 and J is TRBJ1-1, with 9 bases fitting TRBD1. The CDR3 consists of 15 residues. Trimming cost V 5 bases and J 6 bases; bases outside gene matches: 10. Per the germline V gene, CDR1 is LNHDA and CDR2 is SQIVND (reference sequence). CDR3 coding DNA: TGTGCCAGTAGTCCCTTGGGGACAGGGTACTCTGAAGCTTTCTTT. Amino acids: CASSPLGTGYSEAFF.

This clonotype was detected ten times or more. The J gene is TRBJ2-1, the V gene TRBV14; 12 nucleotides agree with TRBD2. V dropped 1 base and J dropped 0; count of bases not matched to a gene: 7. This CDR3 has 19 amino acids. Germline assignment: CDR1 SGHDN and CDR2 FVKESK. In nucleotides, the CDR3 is TGTGCCAGCAGCCAAGGTCTGCTAGCGGGGGGGCCCTCCTACAATGAGCAGTTCTTC. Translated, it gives CASSQGLLAGGPSYNEQFF.